The rows below give T cell receptor beta chains drawn from one sample of a study of TIL therapy for anti-PD-1-resistant metastatic lung cancer. Libraries were prepared by immunoSEQ multiplex PCR; TCRdb keeps only in-frame clonotypes and omits some of them. The sample carries about 60,000 clones, around 69% recorded once. Sample: blood, taken at baseline. The source is a person between 30 and 80 years old with non-small cell lung cancer. CDR3s leave out the opening cysteine and the closing phenylalanine or tryptophan.

len	v_gene	j_gene	CDR3aa
13	TRBV2	TRBJ1-1	ASSDDSSVYTEAF
14	TRBV14	TRBJ2-3	ASSQRLAGGTDTQY
13	TRBV5-1	TRBJ1-3	ASSLVGDPGNTIY
11	TRBV6-5	TRBJ1-5	ASRDQGPQPQH
13	TRBV4-1	TRBJ2-5	ASSPAFGVRETQY
12	TRBV28	TRBJ1-1	ASTLFRANTEAF
10	TRBV30	TRBJ1-4	AWTGGSEKLF
11	TRBV5-6	TRBJ2-2	ASSLGNTGELF
13	TRBV18	TRBJ2-1	ASSILPGPNNEQF
13	TRBV27	TRBJ2-7	ASSPDMETHYEQY
12	TRBV6-1	TRBJ1-1	ASSFTQGLTEAF
15	TRBV18	TRBJ2-3	ASSPSALWASTDTQY
14	TRBV5-1	TRBJ1-3	ASSLGLLGSGNTIY
10	TRBV2	TRBJ1-2	ASRKDRGLYT
13	TRBV5-1	TRBJ2-1	ASSLEGSGYNEQF
11	TRBV14	TRBJ1-2	ASSQGQGYGYT
16	TRBV12-5	TRBJ1-1	ASGLVLDGHVVNTEAF
13	TRBV11-2	TRBJ2-5	ASSSQFIGEETQY
12	TRBV7-9	TRBJ1-4	ASSLAGAGEKLF
12	TRBV5-6	TRBJ2-7	ASTLSLAGGEQY
13	TRBV5-1	TRBJ2-2	ASSSGQGNTGELF
14	TRBV4-1	TRBJ2-5	ASSQDDSNRVETQY
12	TRBV5-1	TRBJ1-6	ASSLEGQNSPLH
13	TRBV30	TRBJ2-5	AWSPKGGFKETQY
12	TRBV9	TRBJ2-3	ASSVGDLLDTQY
12	TRBV13	TRBJ2-1	ASSFGALRGEQF
14	TRBV7-2	TRBJ1-2	ASSISTGGANYGYT
13	TRBV7-2	TRBJ2-1	ASSLGAAGGLEQF
11	TRBV6-6	TRBJ1-1	ASSDRKNTEAF
14	TRBV6-6	TRBJ2-5	ASSYSNSGGRETQY
13	TRBV15	TRBJ1-1	ATSRGTWGNTEAF
13	TRBV19	TRBJ1-2	ATSLGSNGGYGYT
11	TRBV27	TRBJ2-1	ASSPRRHNEQF
11	TRBV5-6	TRBJ1-3	ASSPFMSDTIY
13	TRBV18	TRBJ1-5	ASSPRGVQDQPQH
11	TRBV30	TRBJ1-2	AWSVVTREGYT
11	TRBV2	TRBJ2-1	ASTEGFYNEQF
12	TRBV27	TRBJ2-7	ASRPQGAVYEQY
10	TRBV18	TRBJ1-2	ASSPGQASYT
12	TRBV18	TRBJ2-7	ASSPATGGYEQY
11	TRBV2	TRBJ1-2	ASSEGEVYGYT
17	TRBV7-9	TRBJ1-4	ASSLAFSPGRKPNEKLF
13	TRBV15	TRBJ1-2	ATSRGGADNYGYT
13	TRBV4-2	TRBJ2-7	ASSRRWSSVNEQY
11	TRBV2	TRBJ1-1	ASSGGAVTEAF
11	TRBV28	TRBJ2-2	ASQGRNTGELF
13	TRBV28	TRBJ1-3	ASSIPGSKGNTIY